This is a list of T cell receptor beta chains from one sample in a study of cytomegalovirus exposure and HLA in healthy donors. Measured with immunoSEQ multiplex PCR; TCRdb has only the in-frame clones, and not every one. The sample has more than 100,000 clones; around 9% are singletons. The sequenced sample consisted of PBMCs. These receptors were taken from a woman in her forties in good health and CMV-seropositive. The CDR3 runs from the conserved cysteine through the conserved F or W. Fields, in order: clone size, J gene, V gene, D gene, CDR3 DNA, CDR3 protein. The D gene is left open where the match is weak. Only some rows state a clone size, as once, few, many or a class for expanded clones.

clone size: -; J gene: TRBJ1-6; V gene: TRBV11-2; D gene: -; CDR3 DNA: TGTGCCAGCAGCCGGGGGAGAAATTCACCCCTCCACTTT; CDR3 protein: CASSRGRNSPLHF
clone size: -; J gene: TRBJ1-6; V gene: TRBV25-1; D gene: -; CDR3 DNA: TGTGCCAGCAGTGAATATCTGGCCGATTCACCCCTCCACTTT; CDR3 protein: CASSEYLADSPLHF
clone size: few; J gene: TRBJ1-1; V gene: TRBV6-6; D gene: TRBD1; CDR3 DNA: TGTGCCACCACCGTGACAGGGAGGAACACTGAAGCTTTCTTT; CDR3 protein: CATTVTGRNTEAFF
clone size: -; J gene: TRBJ2-3; V gene: TRBV5-1; D gene: -; CDR3 DNA: TGCGCCAGCAGTAGTGACTCCGTTCCGCAGTATTTT; CDR3 protein: CASSSDSVPQYF
clone size: few; J gene: TRBJ1-4; V gene: TRBV4-3; D gene: -; CDR3 DNA: TGCGCCAGCAGCCAAGAAGGGGCCGGTCGGGAAAAACTGTTTTTT; CDR3 protein: CASSQEGAGREKLFF
clone size: few; J gene: TRBJ1-1; V gene: TRBV19; D gene: TRBD1; CDR3 DNA: TGTGCCACAACCTGGACAGGCAGTAACACTGAAGCTTTCTTT; CDR3 protein: CATTWTGSNTEAFF
clone size: -; J gene: TRBJ1-1; V gene: TRBV5-4; D gene: -; CDR3 DNA: TGTGCCAGCAGCACCGAGTACAGGAACACTGAAGCTTTCTTT; CDR3 protein: CASSTEYRNTEAFF
clone size: -; J gene: TRBJ2-4; V gene: TRBV6-9; D gene: -; CDR3 DNA: TGTGCCAGCAGTTATTCGGCAGGGGAAAACATTCAGTACTTC; CDR3 protein: CASSYSAGENIQYF
clone size: few; J gene: TRBJ2-7; V gene: TRBV29-1; D gene: TRBD1; CDR3 DNA: TGCAGCGCCCGACAGGGCCCTCTCGAGCAGTACTTC; CDR3 protein: CSARQGPLEQYF
clone size: -; J gene: TRBJ1-1; V gene: TRBV19; D gene: TRBD1; CDR3 DNA: TGTGCCAGTCGGGAGCAGGGGGCGGTTTTTACTGAAGCTTTCTTT; CDR3 protein: CASREQGAVFTEAFF
clone size: few; J gene: TRBJ1-2; V gene: TRBV2; D gene: TRBD1; CDR3 DNA: TGTGCCAGCAGTGCATTCGGACAGGGGAACTATGGCTACACCTTC; CDR3 protein: CASSAFGQGNYGYTF
clone size: few; J gene: TRBJ2-1; V gene: TRBV5-1; D gene: TRBD2; CDR3 DNA: TGCGCCAGCAGCGGATGGGGACTAGACCACTACAATGAGCAGTTCTTC; CDR3 protein: CASSGWGLDHYNEQFF
clone size: -; J gene: TRBJ2-1; V gene: TRBV6-6; D gene: -; CDR3 DNA: TGTGCCAGCAGTTACTCGGCTAGTTCCTACAATGAGCAGTTCTTC; CDR3 protein: CASSYSASSYNEQFF
clone size: few; J gene: TRBJ2-5; V gene: TRBV11-3; D gene: TRBD1; CDR3 DNA: TGTGCCCCTGACCCACAGACGAGACAGGGACGGGAAGAGACCCAGTACTTC; CDR3 protein: CAPDPQTRQGREETQYF
clone size: few; J gene: TRBJ2-2; V gene: TRBV7-8; D gene: TRBD1; CDR3 DNA: TGTGCCAGCAGCTTTGCAGGGGGAGTCACCGGGGAGCTGTTTTTT; CDR3 protein: CASSFAGGVTGELFF
clone size: few; J gene: TRBJ1-5; V gene: TRBV5-1; D gene: TRBD1; CDR3 DNA: TGCGCCAGCAGCTTGGAGGGACAGCCCCATCAGCCCCAGCATTTT; CDR3 protein: CASSLEGQPHQPQHF
clone size: -; J gene: TRBJ1-4; V gene: TRBV7-9; D gene: TRBD1; CDR3 DNA: TGTGCCAGCAGCCTATGGACAGGAACTAATGAAAAACTGTTTTTT; CDR3 protein: CASSLWTGTNEKLFF
clone size: -; J gene: TRBJ2-7; V gene: TRBV18; D gene: -; CDR3 DNA: TGTGCCAGCTCTCCCCCCGGAGGCGAGCAGTACTTC; CDR3 protein: CASSPPGGEQYF
clone size: few; J gene: TRBJ1-2; V gene: TRBV6-5; D gene: TRBD1; CDR3 DNA: TGTGCCAGCAGCCGACAGGGGGACTATGGCTACACCTTC; CDR3 protein: CASSRQGDYGYTF
clone size: few; J gene: TRBJ2-1; V gene: TRBV5-1; D gene: -; CDR3 DNA: TGCGCCAGCAGCCAGGCCAATGAGCAGTTCTTC; CDR3 protein: CASSQANEQFF
clone size: few; J gene: TRBJ2-5; V gene: TRBV5-1; D gene: TRBD2; CDR3 DNA: TGCGCCAGCAGCCCTGGGACTACTCCCCAAGAGACCCAGTACTTC; CDR3 protein: CASSPGTTPQETQYF
clone size: few; J gene: TRBJ1-1; V gene: TRBV2; D gene: -; CDR3 DNA: TGTGCCAGCAGTCCAACAATCTTGAACACTGAAGCTTTCTTT; CDR3 protein: CASSPTILNTEAFF
clone size: few; J gene: TRBJ1-2; V gene: TRBV7-2; D gene: -; CDR3 DNA: TGTGCCAGCAGCTTAGTAGGCGGTAACTATGGCTACACCTTC; CDR3 protein: CASSLVGGNYGYTF
clone size: -; J gene: TRBJ1-4; V gene: TRBV2; D gene: -; CDR3 DNA: TGTGCCAGCAGAGCGGGGGGGAATGAAAAACTGTTTTTT; CDR3 protein: CASRAGGNEKLFF
clone size: -; J gene: TRBJ2-7; V gene: TRBV6-5; D gene: -; CDR3 DNA: TGTGCCAGCAGTAGACAACAGGAATACGAGCAGTACTTC; CDR3 protein: CASSRQQEYEQYF
clone size: -; J gene: TRBJ1-2; V gene: TRBV5-1; D gene: TRBD1; CDR3 DNA: TGCGCCAGCAGCACCTACTTTGGACAGGGTTATGGCTACACCTTC; CDR3 protein: CASSTYFGQGYGYTF
clone size: -; J gene: TRBJ2-1; V gene: TRBV4-1; D gene: TRBD1; CDR3 DNA: TGCGCCAGCAGCCAGGCACTGACAGGGGCCGACGCCCCAGAGCAGTTCTTC; CDR3 protein: CASSQALTGADAPEQFF
clone size: -; J gene: TRBJ1-2; V gene: TRBV6-6; D gene: -; CDR3 DNA: TGTGCCAGCAGTTCCCCGGGCAGAGGGGGAATCTATGGCTACACCTTC; CDR3 protein: CASSSPGRGGIYGYTF
clone size: -; J gene: TRBJ2-7; V gene: TRBV21-1; D gene: -; CDR3 DNA: TGTGCCAGCAGCAACCTCTTACAGGGGGCAGTCTACGAGCAGTACTTC; CDR3 protein: CASSNLLQGAVYEQYF
clone size: few; J gene: TRBJ2-7; V gene: TRBV9; D gene: -; CDR3 DNA: TGTGCCAGCAGCGTAGAGTTTGGCAGCTCCTACGAGCAGTACTTC; CDR3 protein: CASSVEFGSSYEQYF
clone size: -; J gene: TRBJ2-1; V gene: TRBV29-1; D gene: TRBD2; CDR3 DNA: TGCAGCTCCACGGGGGGCAATGAGCAGTTCTTC; CDR3 protein: CSSTGGNEQFF
clone size: few; J gene: TRBJ2-2; V gene: TRBV7-2; D gene: -; CDR3 DNA: TGTGCCAGCAGCTTTACCAGCGTGGCCGGGGAGCTGTTTTTT; CDR3 protein: CASSFTSVAGELFF
clone size: few; J gene: TRBJ2-1; V gene: TRBV18; D gene: TRBD1; CDR3 DNA: TGTGCCAGCTCATTCTGGACAGGGGGCGAAAATGAGCAGTTCTTC; CDR3 protein: CASSFWTGGENEQFF
clone size: few; J gene: TRBJ1-3; V gene: TRBV19; D gene: TRBD1; CDR3 DNA: TGTGCCAGTAGTATCTCAGGGACAGGGGACACCATATATTTT; CDR3 protein: CASSISGTGDTIYF
clone size: -; J gene: TRBJ1-2; V gene: TRBV7-8; D gene: -; CDR3 DNA: TGTGCCAGCAGCTTAGGAGGAGCTAGGTATGGCTACACCTTC; CDR3 protein: CASSLGGARYGYTF
clone size: few; J gene: TRBJ2-7; V gene: TRBV6-5; D gene: TRBD1; CDR3 DNA: TGTGCCAGCAGTTACCCCGGACAGGGGTACGAGCAGTACTTC; CDR3 protein: CASSYPGQGYEQYF
clone size: -; J gene: TRBJ2-5; V gene: TRBV18; D gene: TRBD2; CDR3 DNA: TGTGCCAGCTCCCGAGAGGCTAGCGGTTATTGGGGAGAGACCCAGTACTTC; CDR3 protein: CASSREASGYWGETQYF
clone size: few; J gene: TRBJ2-5; V gene: TRBV5-5; D gene: -; CDR3 DNA: TGTGCCAGCAGCTTGAAGGGGTACCAAGAGACCCAGTACTTC; CDR3 protein: CASSLKGYQETQYF
clone size: few; J gene: TRBJ1-2; V gene: TRBV9; D gene: -; CDR3 DNA: TGTGCCAGCAGCGCCCTCATAGGAGGGTATGGCTACACCTTC; CDR3 protein: CASSALIGGYGYTF
clone size: -; J gene: TRBJ1-1; V gene: TRBV5-6; D gene: -; CDR3 DNA: TGTGCCAGCAGCTTGCAGGGAATGAACACTGAAGCTTTCTTT; CDR3 protein: CASSLQGMNTEAFF
clone size: few; J gene: TRBJ2-4; V gene: TRBV5-4; D gene: -; CDR3 DNA: TGTGCCAGCAGCACTGGGGACTCCGTAGCCAAAAACATTCAGTACTTC; CDR3 protein: CASSTGDSVAKNIQYF
clone size: few; J gene: TRBJ1-4; V gene: TRBV19; D gene: TRBD1; CDR3 DNA: TGTGCCAGTTCCCGGCTAACAGGGGCTGAAAAACTGTTTTTT; CDR3 protein: CASSRLTGAEKLFF
clone size: few; J gene: TRBJ2-7; V gene: TRBV5-1; D gene: TRBD2; CDR3 DNA: TGCGCCAGCAGCTCTAGCGGGGGAGCCTACGAGCAGTACTTC; CDR3 protein: CASSSSGGAYEQYF
clone size: few; J gene: TRBJ2-7; V gene: TRBV7-2; D gene: TRBD2; CDR3 DNA: TGTGCCAGCAGCGGGGGGGGGTCCTACGAGCAGTACTTC; CDR3 protein: CASSGGGSYEQYF
clone size: -; J gene: TRBJ1-6; V gene: TRBV10-3; D gene: -; CDR3 DNA: TGTGCCATCAGTACTGAGGGTAATTCACCCCTCCACTTT; CDR3 protein: CAISTEGNSPLHF
clone size: few; J gene: TRBJ2-5; V gene: TRBV7-3; D gene: TRBD1; CDR3 DNA: TGTGCCAGCAGCCTCGAGGGGGCACAAGAGACCCAGTACTTC; CDR3 protein: CASSLEGAQETQYF
clone size: -; J gene: TRBJ1-1; V gene: TRBV7-2; D gene: -; CDR3 DNA: TGTGCCAGCGCTACAGGGATTTCAGGCACTGAAGCTTTCTTT; CDR3 protein: CASATGISGTEAFF
clone size: -; J gene: TRBJ1-2; V gene: TRBV9; D gene: TRBD1; CDR3 DNA: TGTGCCAGCAGCGGACAGGGGGGGGTTGGTGGCTACACCTTC; CDR3 protein: CASSGQGGVGGYTF
clone size: -; J gene: TRBJ2-3; V gene: TRBV27; D gene: -; CDR3 DNA: TGTGCCAGCACGAGTTTATGGCAGGGTCCCGATACGCAGTATTTT; CDR3 protein: CASTSLWQGPDTQYF
clone size: few; J gene: TRBJ1-1; V gene: TRBV7-2; D gene: -; CDR3 DNA: TGTGCCAGCAGCGTCAGGGGTCAGAACACTGAAGCTTTCTTT; CDR3 protein: CASSVRGQNTEAFF
clone size: -; J gene: TRBJ2-1; V gene: TRBV5-4; D gene: TRBD1; CDR3 DNA: TGTGCCAGCAGCCCGACAGGGGATAGAGAGCAGTTCTTC; CDR3 protein: CASSPTGDREQFF
clone size: -; J gene: TRBJ1-6; V gene: TRBV5-4; D gene: -; CDR3 DNA: TGTGCCACCCCGGGACAATCTTCACCCCTCCACTTT; CDR3 protein: CATPGQSSPLHF
clone size: few; J gene: TRBJ2-2; V gene: TRBV18; D gene: TRBD2; CDR3 DNA: TGTGCCAGCTCACCCGGACTAGCGGGGATCACCGGGGAGCTGTTTTTT; CDR3 protein: CASSPGLAGITGELFF
clone size: -; J gene: TRBJ1-2; V gene: TRBV4-1; D gene: -; CDR3 DNA: TGCGCCAGCAGCCAAGAAACAGGGACCAACTATGGCTACACCTTC; CDR3 protein: CASSQETGTNYGYTF
clone size: few; J gene: TRBJ2-7; V gene: TRBV9; D gene: -; CDR3 DNA: TGTGCCAGCAGCGTAGGCGACGGGGACTTCTCCTACGAGCAGTACTTC; CDR3 protein: CASSVGDGDFSYEQYF
clone size: few; J gene: TRBJ1-5; V gene: TRBV19; D gene: TRBD1; CDR3 DNA: TGTGCCAGTAGTTTTCAGGGGGATCAGCCCCAGCATTTT; CDR3 protein: CASSFQGDQPQHF
clone size: -; J gene: TRBJ2-5; V gene: TRBV7-2; D gene: TRBD2; CDR3 DNA: TGTGCCAGCGCGGGGACTAATATGGAGACCCAGTACTTC; CDR3 protein: CASAGTNMETQYF
clone size: few; J gene: TRBJ2-7; V gene: TRBV5-1; D gene: TRBD1; CDR3 DNA: TGCGCCAGCAGCGAGGGACAGGGACGATTCTACGAGCAGTACTTC; CDR3 protein: CASSEGQGRFYEQYF
clone size: -; J gene: TRBJ2-5; V gene: TRBV5-1; D gene: -; CDR3 DNA: TGCGCCAGCAGCTTGGGGGCGACCCAAGAGACCCAGTACTTC; CDR3 protein: CASSLGATQETQYF
clone size: -; J gene: TRBJ2-7; V gene: TRBV11-2; D gene: TRBD1; CDR3 DNA: TGTGCCAGCGGGGACCGACAGGGACGGTATTTCAACGACGAGCAGTACTTC; CDR3 protein: CASGDRQGRYFNDEQYF